The sequence of this T cell receptor beta chain was determined in a study of blood T cell repertoires in COVID-19. On the study more broadly: The origin of the acute and convalescent COVID-19 samples was the United States, Italy and Spain.

V was cut by 3 bases and J by 4 bases, with 13 bases left in between. This CDR3 spans 15 amino acids. Germline CDR1 SGHTA, CDR2 FQGNSA. Ages ranged from roughly 18 to 100 years, with residence in 20 to 30 US areas. Cohort placement rested on clinical history that participants reported themselves. In the authors' workflow: The assay estimated nucleated cells by amplifying reference gene primers. The method was immunoSEQ multiplex PCR; TCRdb's version includes in-frame clones alone and lacks a portion of them. D and trimming come from the DNA, and the V and J calls and clone size come from that table. The data show some 150,000 clones, more than 70% seen once.

The chain links TRBV7-2 to TRBJ1-5, with a possible D match to TRBD1 (5 bases). The sequenced sample was PBMCs or T cells enriched from blood (not recorded which). The source of this sequence is a woman between 50 and 59 years old in a cohort exposed to, infected with or recovered from COVID-19 (not recorded which). The CDR3 spells CASSLAGRGNQPQHF. The CDR3 DNA is TGTGCCAGCAGCTTGGCAGGACGGGGGAATCAGCCCCAGCATTTT.